This passage covers 12 T cell receptor beta chains from one sample sequenced in a study of blood T cell repertoires in COVID-19 (dated by TCRdb to the early 2020s). Libraries came from the immunoSEQ multiplex PCR assay. TCRdb re-hosts the immuneACCESS table, in-frame sequences only. Its copies lack some clones; in the studies checked, an unresolved V gene accounts for under half of them, and the cause for the rest is not known. The sample yields 110,000 or so clones; about 75% were counted once. The ten largest clones represent approximately 19% of the sample. Input material: peripheral blood. These receptors all stem from a woman in her seventies with acute or convalescent COVID-19.

V usage is TRBV5-4 and J usage is TRBJ2-7, with D uncertain. Trimming cost V 3 bases and J 2 bases, with 12 bases left between them. Per the germline V gene, CDR1 is SGHNT and CDR2 is YYREEE (reference sequence). The CDR3 loop spans 14 amino acids. As DNA, the CDR3 is TGTGCCAGCAGCTCCCGGAACAGTCCCTACGAGCAGTACTTC. It is translated as CASSSRNSPYEQYF.

The V call is TRBV19, the J call TRBJ1-2, with unresolved D. Germline CDR1 reads LNHDA; CDR2 reads SQIVND (reference sequence). V was pared by 5 bases and J by 1 base, with 14 bases between. This CDR3 contains 15 residues. For the CDR3, the DNA is TGTGCCAGTAGTCGCCTGCGGGAGCTTAACTATGGCTACACCTTC. The encoded protein is CASSRLRELNYGYTF.

J is TRBJ1-6 and V is TRBV11-2; D is possibly TRBD1 (6 bases). Trimming stripped 5 bases from V and 4 bases from J, with 9 bases between. The germline V gene encodes CDR1 SGHAT and CDR2 FQNNGV. The CDR3 sequence is 14 residues long. Here the CDR3 reads CASSETGYNSPLHF. Written as DNA, the CDR3 is TGTGCCAGCAGCGAAACAGGGTATAATTCACCCCTCCACTTT.

The chain links TRBV2 to TRBJ2-7; D possibly corresponds to TRBD2 (6 bases). The germline V and J ends were trimmed by 6 bases and 2 bases, with 11 bases remaining between them. The CDR3 covers 13 residues. Germline CDR1 is SNHLY and CDR2 is FYNNEI. The CDR3 DNA sequence: TGTGCCAGCAGCTTACTAGCTGCCTACGAGCAGTACTTC. Encoded protein: CASSLLAAYEQYF.

The chain couples TRBV19 to TRBJ1-6; D uncertain. The CDR3 runs 16 residues. Germline V lookup: CDR1 LNHDA, CDR2 SQIVND (reference sequence). V shed 5 bases and J shed 4 bases, with 15 bases lying between them. DNA of the CDR3: TGTGCCAGTAGTCTTCGACAAGGCCGATATAATTCACCCCTCCACTTT. It codes for CASSLRQGRYNSPLHF.

This chain joins TRBV11-2 and TRBJ2-2; D gene unclear. Germline lookup yields CDR1 SGHAT and CDR2 FQNNGV. The CDR3 spans 16 residues. The V and J ends lost 6 bases and 3 bases respectively, with 17 bases between them. The CDR3 is CASSHSPIAYTGELFF. In DNA, the CDR3 is TGTGCCAGCAGTCACTCCCCTATCGCATACACCGGGGAGCTGTTTTTT.

This clone was seen a single time. The genes are TRBV10-3 and TRBJ1-6; perhaps TRBD1 as D (5 bases). Per the germline V gene, CDR1 is ENHRY and CDR2 is SYGVKD. CDR3 length: 16 residues. The V end lost 11 bases, the J end lost 0 bases, and 17 bases lay between the germline ends. CDR3: CAVGRQISSYNSPLHF. The CDR3 DNA reads TGTGCCGTGGGCCGACAGATAAGCTCCTATAATTCACCCCTCCACTTT.

The chain couples TRBV7-8 to TRBJ2-7, with 7 bases matching TRBD1. Germline CDR1 SGHVS, CDR2 FQNEAQ. V shed 5 bases and J 10 bases; nucleotides not matched to a gene: 8. The CDR3 sequence is 12 residues long. The CDR3 loop reads CASSQDRVRQYF. The CDR3 DNA sequence: TGTGCCAGCAGCCAAGACAGGGTTCGACAGTACTTC.

The V gene is TRBV7-2, the J gene TRBJ1-4; perhaps TRBD1 as D (6 bases). The CDR3 extends over 14 amino acids. Trimming removed 5 bases at V and 4 bases at J, with 11 bases between. Germline-derived CDR1 and CDR2 are SGHTA and FQGNSA. DNA for the CDR3: TGTGCCAGCAGCCCGGACAGAAGTAATGAAAAACTGTTTTTT. Its protein is CASSPDRSNEKLFF.

The chain joins TRBV6-6 to TRBJ1-3; D is undetermined. Trimming shortened V by 3 bases and J by 5 bases, and 5 bases separated the two germline ends. CDR3 length: 12 residues. Germline-derived CDR1 and CDR2 are MNHNY and SVGAGI (reference sequence). For the CDR3, the DNA is TGTGCCAGCAGTTATGAGCGAAACACCATATATTTT. Protein sequence: CASSYERNTIYF.

The rearrangement joins TRBV29-1 to TRBJ2-7; a weak D match, TRBD1 (6 bases). CDR3 length: 15 residues. CDR1 is SQVTM and CDR2 is ANQGSEA in the germline V gene. V was trimmed by 4 bases and J by 6 bases, leaving 22 bases between them. The CDR3 protein is CSVGRQGYSDLEQYF. In DNA, the CDR3 is TGCAGCGTTGGACGTCAGGGGTATTCTGACCTCGAGCAGTACTTC.

The chain has TRBV4-3 and TRBJ1-2; 7 bases map to TRBD1. The CDR3 runs 15 residues. CDR1 is LGHNA, CDR2 YSLEER, per germline. The J segment lost 0 bases and the V segment lost 4 bases, leaving 5 bases of the junction unmatched. The DNA of the CDR3 is TGCGCCAGCAGCCTCGGAACAGGGGCTAACTATGGCTACACCTTC. Translation gives CASSLGTGANYGYTF.